The 27 T cell receptor beta chains in this list originate from one sample, sequenced in a study of T cells in Graves' hyperthyroidism and ophthalmopathy. It was RNA transcripts that yielded the amplified TCR beta CDR3 regions. The primer set for the first-round RT-PCR of the TCR CDR3 was HTBI. TCRdb redid the calling of the multiplex PCR reads with MiXCR, one entry per CDR3 protein. The table lists 300,000 to 450,000 distinct CDR3 sequences, approximately 14% of them singletons, with about 27% in the top ten. Sequencing input: blood. Receptor source: a woman under 30 with Graves' hyperthyroidism that later progressed to Graves' ophthalmopathy.

A few counts support this clonotype. The rearrangement uses TRBV6-5 and TRBJ2-2; tentatively, D is TRBD1 (7 bases). Germline-derived CDR1 and CDR2 are MNHEY and SVGAGI. This CDR3 is 17 amino acids long. Deletions cut 2 bases from V and 4 bases from J, with 17 bases between. The CDR3 here is CASSYSSGGSSTGELFF. The CDR3 bases are TGTGCCAGCAGTTACAGTTCAGGGGGGAGTAGCACCGGGGAGCTGTTTTTT.

This clonotype has ten or more counts. The chain has TRBV11-2 and TRBJ2-5; D might be TRBD2 (6 bases). CDR3 length: 16 residues. Trimming stripped 1 base from V and 0 bases from J, with 12 bases between. Per the germline V gene, CDR1 is SGHAT and CDR2 is FQNNGV. For the CDR3, the DNA is TGTGCCAGCAGCTTAGTGTTAGCGGATTACCAAGAGACCCAGTACTTC. Protein product: CASSLVLADYQETQYF.

The chain joins TRBV4-3 to TRBJ2-7; D possibly matches TRBD1 or TRBD2 (5 bases each). The CDR3 spans 17 residues. The germline V gene has CDR1 LGHNA and CDR2 YSLEER. V lost 0 bases and J lost 0, with 15 bases in between. The CDR3 DNA reads TGCGCCAGCAGCCAAGAGACGGGGCAGAAGTACTCCTACGAGCAGTACTTC. Protein product: CASSQETGQKYSYEQYF.

Ten or more counts support this clonotype. The chain recombines TRBV30 with TRBJ2-5; unclear D gene. The V gene's germline CDR1 is GTSNPN and CDR2 SVGIG (reference sequence). CDR3 length: 12 residues. Trimming took off 0 bases at V and 9 bases at J, with 11 bases between the two ends. The CDR3 coding sequence is TGTGCCTGGAGTGTACCCCCAGCTTCCCAGTACTTC. Protein product: CAWSVPPASQYF. The full variable domain, in which reference TRBV30 and TRBJ2-5 provide the parts outside the CDR3, is SQTIHQWPATLVQPVGSPLSLECTVEGTSNPNLYWYRQAAGRGLQLLFYSVGIGQISSEVPQNLSASRPQDRQFILSSKKLLLSDSGFYLCAWSVPPASQYFGPGTRLLVL.

Worth noting for this clonotype: At one end the junction does not follow the germline gene, possibly because of a read error. This chain uses TRBV6-5 with TRBJ2-2, with 7 bases lining up with TRBD2. The CDR3 covers 15 residues. Germline-derived CDR1 and CDR2 are MNHEY and SVGAGI. The CDR3 spells CASSYSSLAVGELLF. The CDR3 coding sequence is TGTGCCAGCAGTTACTCGAGCCTAGCGGTCGGGGAGCTGCTTTTT.

This clonotype was counted at least ten times. The J gene is TRBJ2-3, the V gene TRBV28; TRBD2 aligns across 8 bases. CDR3 length: 16 residues. Looked up from germline, CDR1 is MDHEN and CDR2 is SYDVKM. The V and J ends lost 6 bases and 2 bases, in that order; junction bases with no gene match: 10. In nucleotides, the CDR3 is TGTGCCAGCAGCCGCGGGGGGTACGACTCCACAGATACGCAGTATTTT. Translation gives CASSRGGYDSTDTQYF.

This clonotype came up many times. The rearrangement links TRBV6-1 to TRBJ2-7; 8 bases align to TRBD2. The CDR3 has 14 residues. Germline V gene lookup returns CDR1 MNHNS and CDR2 SASEGT. The CDR3 nucleotides are TGTTCCACAGCCAGGGCGGGAGGCCAGTACGAGCAGTACTTC. Translation: CSTARAGGQYEQYF.

This rearrangement joins TRBV20-1 to TRBJ2-7, with D hard to call. CDR3 length equals 14 residues. Trimming stripped 6 bases from V and 5 bases from J, with 20 bases between. Germline V gene lookup returns CDR1 DFQATT and CDR2 SNEGSKA (reference sequence). CDR3 bases: TGCAGTGCCCTAAGGCCCCCGACCGGGCACGAGCAGTACTTC. Protein product: CSALRPPTGHEQYF.

The V call is TRBV5-1, the J call TRBJ2-5; TRBD1 matches 8 bases. This CDR3 comprises 18 residues. CDR1 is SGHRS and CDR2 is YFSETQ in the germline V gene. V trimming: 0 bases; J trimming: 5 bases; junction bases outside the gene matches: 15. CDR3 sequence reads: CASSLGHGGTGRLETQYF. CDR3 DNA sequence: TGCGCCAGCAGCTTGGGCCACGGTGGGACAGGTCGATTGGAGACCCAGTACTTC.

This clonotype was recorded a few times. The chain is built from TRBV29-1 and TRBJ2-3; 10 positions agree with TRBD1. The germline CDR1 and CDR2 sequences are SQVTM and ANQGSEA. The CDR3 has 14 amino acids. V lost 7 bases to trimming and J lost 3 bases; unmatched junction nucleotides: 7. CDR3 protein: CSGLDRGGTDTQYF. DNA of the CDR3: TGCAGCGGACTGGACAGGGGGGGAACAGATACGCAGTATTTT.

This chain uses TRBV5-1 with TRBJ2-1, with TRBD2 as a possible D gene (6 bases). V was cut by 2 bases and J by 3 bases, with 12 bases left in between. Per the germline V gene, CDR1 is SGHRS and CDR2 is YFSETQ. The CDR3 runs 15 residues. The CDR3, as DNA: TGCGCCAGCAGCTTCCCCGGGAGCGGCTACAATGAGCAGTTCTTC. Residues: CASSFPGSGYNEQFF.

This clonotype has a handful of counts. J is TRBJ1-1 and V is TRBV5-1; possibly TRBD1 for D (6 bases). Looked up from germline, CDR1 is SGHRS and CDR2 is YFSETQ. V lost 6 bases to trimming and J lost 5 bases, with 14 bases between them. This CDR3 comprises 13 residues. Here the CDR3 DNA reads TGCGCCAGCAAGGGGGACGGAGGGACTGAAGCTTTCTTT. Protein: CASKGDGGTEAFF.

In its sample, this clonotype was seen many times. The chain employs TRBV28 and TRBJ2-5; maybe TRBD1 (6 bases). The CDR3 has 16 residues. The germline V and J ends were trimmed by 4 bases and 5 bases, with 20 bases remaining between them. Per germline, CDR1 MDHEN and CDR2 SYDVKM. CDR3 protein: CASSWSHGTPWETQYF. The CDR3 DNA sequence: TGTGCCAGCAGTTGGAGCCACGGGACACCCTGGGAGACCCAGTACTTC.

The table lists this clonotype with many counts. This rearrangement joins TRBV12-3 or TRBV12-4 to TRBJ2-1, with D possibly called TRBD1 or TRBD2 (5 bases each). Trimming stripped 8 bases from V and 7 bases from J, with 21 bases between. The CDR3 is 15 residues long. The CDR3 spells CASESGALGVNEQFF. DNA of the CDR3: TGTGCCAGCGAATCCGGGGCTCTGGGGGTGAATGAGCAGTTCTTC.

This clonotype occurred a few times. The V gene is TRBV7-2, the J gene TRBJ2-7; a weak D match, TRBD1 (5 bases). V was shortened by 5 bases and J by 0 bases, with 17 bases between the two germline ends. This CDR3 is built from 16 residues. CDR1 and CDR2 (germline): SGHTA, FQGNSA. CDR3 in DNA: TGTGCCAGCAGCCTCAGACAGTTTTCCTTCTCCTACGAGCAGTACTTC. It is translated as CASSLRQFSFSYEQYF.

This clonotype was recorded at least ten times. The genes are TRBV6-1 and TRBJ2-1; tentatively, D is TRBD1 (6 bases). V lost 5 bases and J 6 bases, leaving 14 bases between the germline ends. CDR1 and CDR2 (germline): MNHNS, SASEGT. This CDR3 has 14 residues. The CDR3 DNA reads as TGTGCCAGCAGTCAGAACCCAGGGGTCAATGAGCAGTTCTTC. It is translated as CASSQNPGVNEQFF.

The rearrangement uses TRBV6-1 and TRBJ2-1; 11 nucleotides agree with TRBD2. CDR3 length: 16 amino acids. From germline, CDR1 is MNHNS and CDR2 SASEGT. After removal of 3 bases from V and 4 bases from J, the junction contained 5 bases not matched to a gene. The CDR3 bases are TGTGCCAGCAGTGATACTAGCGGGAGTTGGTACAATGAGCAGTTCTTC. Translating it yields CASSDTSGSWYNEQFF.

The rearrangement joins TRBV15 to TRBJ2-7; D ambiguous. The ends were cut back, 3 bases at V and 3 bases at J, with 6 bases in the middle. CDR1 is LNHNV and CDR2 is YYDKDF in the germline V gene (reference sequence). CDR3 size: 12 residues. CDR3 nucleotides: TGTGCCACCAGCAGCGTCGGCTACGAGCAGTACTTC. It yields the protein CATSSVGYEQYF. Drawing the rest from reference TRBV15 and TRBJ2-7, the complete variable domain is DAMVIQNPRYQVTQFGKPVTLSCSQTLNHNVMYWYQQKSSQAPKLLFHYYDKDFNNEADTPDNFQSRRPNTSFCFLDIRSPGLGDTAMYLCATSSVGYEQYFGPGTRLTVT.

Details on this clonotype: A read error may account for a junction end that differs from germline. This chain connects TRBV3-1 to TRBJ2-6; TRBD1 might be the D (5 bases). The CDR3 covers 16 residues. CDR1 and CDR2 (germline): LGHDT, YNNKEL (reference sequence). The CDR3 DNA follows: TGTGCCAGCAGCCAAGATGGGTCCTCTGGGGCCTACGTCCTGACTTTC. This encodes CASSQDGSSGAYVLTF.

At least ten counts were recorded for this clonotype. The chain has TRBV27 and TRBJ2-7; 10 positions match TRBD2. Germline V CDR1 and CDR2: MNHEY, SMNVEV (reference sequence). The CDR3 runs 14 residues. Trimming at V came to 4 bases and at J to 4 bases, leaving 4 bases not matched to a gene. The CDR3 region is CASSSQREGYEQYF. CDR3 DNA: TGTGCCAGCAGTTCTCAGCGGGAGGGGTACGAGCAGTACTTC.

This clonotype was observed many times. This chain connects TRBV20-1 to TRBJ1-1, with unresolved D. The CDR3 spans 14 residues. The germline V gene encodes CDR1 DFQATT and CDR2 SNEGSKA (reference sequence). V was pared by 0 bases and J by 0 bases, with 8 bases between. The CDR3 nucleotides read TGCAGTGCTAGAGACAACAGCTTGAACACTGAAGCTTTCTTT. Translating gives CSARDNSLNTEAFF.

The chain employs TRBV20-1 and TRBJ2-3; D might be TRBD1 or TRBD2, each matching 5 bases. CDR1 is DFQATT and CDR2 is SNEGSKA in the germline V gene (reference sequence). The V end was cut by 3 bases, the J end by 0 bases, with 19 bases between. This CDR3 region has 17 residues. CDR3 in DNA: TGCAGTGCTAGGCGGTTGAGTAGCTGGGGGAGCACAGATACGCAGTATTTT. Protein sequence: CSARRLSSWGSTDTQYF.

This rearrangement joins TRBV7-9 to TRBJ2-1; D possibly corresponds to TRBD1 (6 bases). There are 15 residues in the CDR3. Germline CDR1 and CDR2: SEHNR and FQNEAQ (reference sequence). Deletions cut 3 bases from V and 8 bases from J, with 17 bases between. In DNA, the CDR3 is TGTGCCAGCAGCTTGACCACAGGGTTTGTGGATGAGCAGTTCTTC. Protein product: CASSLTTGFVDEQFF.

In its sample, this clonotype was seen many times. The chain links TRBV28 to TRBJ2-7; 8 bases line up with TRBD1. The CDR3 contains 15 residues. V trimming: 6 bases; J trimming: 3 bases; junction bases outside the gene matches: 10. Per germline, CDR1 MDHEN and CDR2 SYDVKM. CDR3 protein: CASRLDRGPLYEQYF. For the CDR3, the DNA is TGTGCCAGCAGACTAGACAGGGGACCGCTCTACGAGCAGTACTTC.

This clonotype has only a few counts. The rearrangement uses TRBV7-8 and TRBJ1-2; D not certain. Trimming removed 1 base at V and 1 base at J, with 7 bases between. Germline CDR1 SGHVS, CDR2 FQNEAQ. This CDR3 spans 14 amino acids. The CDR3 nucleotides read TGTGCCAGCAGCTTAGGGGCCAATAACTATGGCTACACCTTC. This translates into CASSLGANNYGYTF.

This clonotype appeared a few times. The chain carries TRBV30 and TRBJ2-3; perhaps TRBD2 as D (5 bases). The CDR3 is made up of 14 amino acids. The V end was cut by 0 bases, the J end by 1 base, with 8 bases between. CDR1 is GTSNPN and CDR2 is SVGIG in the germline V gene (reference sequence). The CDR3 DNA sequence: TGTGCCTGGAGTGTAGCGGCAGGCACAGATACGCAGTATTTT. It translates to CAWSVAAGTDTQYF.

CDR3: CASSLVGGRTYNEQFF. The DNA for the CDR3 is TGTGCCAGCAGCCTAGTCGGCGGGAGAACCTACAATGAGCAGTTCTTC. The chain carries TRBV11-2 and TRBJ2-1, with TRBD2 matching 7 bases. The ends lost 5 bases at V and 2 bases at J; junction bases unmatched: 9. CDR1 and CDR2 (germline): SGHAT, FQNNGV. The CDR3 extends over 16 amino acids. The full variable domain, in which reference TRBV11-2 and TRBJ2-1 provide the parts outside the CDR3, is EAGVAQSPRYKIIEKRQSVAFWCNPISGHATLYWYQQILGQGPKLLIQFQNNGVVDDSQLPKDRFSAERLKGVDSTLKIQPAKLEDSAVYLCASSLVGGRTYNEQFFGPGTRLTVL.